The text below deals with one T cell receptor beta chain. The record originates from a study of radiotherapy plus CTLA-4 blockade in lung cancer. About the research overall: Objective responses were documented in around 19% of patients, with disease control in roughly 34%.

Generated by immunoSEQ multiplex PCR, the TCRdb table keeps only in-frame clones and is missing some. The sample shows about 94,000 clones, around 83% of them seen only once. Treatment of patients with chemo-refractory metastatic non-small-cell lung cancer consisted of focal radiation plus CTLA-4 blockade with ipilimumab. Germline assignment: CDR1 SGHDT and CDR2 YYEEEE. The CDR3 length is 15 residues. Trimming took 5 bases from V and 6 from J; bases not matched to a gene: 8. Sequencing used peripheral blood, obtained from a patient treated with radiotherapy plus ipilimumab. This rearrangement joins TRBV5-6 to TRBJ2-1, with 10 bases that match TRBD1. The TCR originated in a human donor with non-small cell lung cancer that progressed on radiotherapy plus ipilimumab. The CDR3 is CASSSDRGLFNEQFF. Written as DNA, the CDR3 is TGTGCCAGCAGTTCCGACAGGGGGCTTTTCAATGAGCAGTTCTTC.